A selection of T cell receptor beta chains follows, all from one sample in a study of shared clonotypes between healthy human individuals. The table came from immunoSEQ multiplex PCR; TCRdb's copy has only in-frame clones and leaves some out. The sample carries 800,000 to 1,200,000 clones, 78% recorded once. The specimen was memory CD4+ T cells from PBMCs. Receptor source: a man aged 18 to 29 in good health. Some clones in this sample may be carry-over from other donors' samples. CDR3s include the opening cysteine and the closing phenylalanine or tryptophan. D genes are given only for firm matches. Clone size is stated in some rows and not others, as once, few, many or a class when expanded.

NA	TRBJ2-5	14	TRBV10-3	NA	TGTGCCATCTCTTTCTCGGGGAACCAAGAGACCCAGTACTTC	CAISFSGNQETQYF
few	TRBJ2-1	15	TRBV28	NA	TGTGCCAGCGTCAGGGGCGGGAGCTCCTACAATGAGCAGTTCTTC	CASVRGGSSYNEQFF
NA	TRBJ2-3	13	TRBV7-8	NA	TGTGCCAGCAGCTCGGGGGCTGGCAGCACGCAGTATTTT	CASSSGAGSTQYF
NA	TRBJ2-3	17	TRBV4-1	NA	TGCGCCAGCAGCCAAGTTTATCTGGGGGCCGGTGTAGATACGCAGTATTTT	CASSQVYLGAGVDTQYF
NA	TRBJ1-1	15	TRBV5-1	NA	TGCGCCAGCAGCTTGTTTCAGGGTTCGAACACTGAAGCTTTCTTT	CASSLFQGSNTEAFF
NA	TRBJ2-5	17	TRBV6-4	NA	TGTGCCAGCAGTGACAACAGGGGGGGCCCGGGCCAAGAGACCCAGTACTTC	CASSDNRGGPGQETQYF
NA	TRBJ1-1	13	TRBV28	NA	TGTGCCAGCAGTTTAGGGTCAAACACTGAAGCTTTCTTT	CASSLGSNTEAFF
NA	TRBJ1-4	15	TRBV6-4	NA	TGTGCCAGCAGTGAGTCGGCAACAACTAATGAAAAACTGTTTTTT	CASSESATTNEKLFF
few	TRBJ2-5	16	TRBV5-1	TRBD1	TGCGCCAGCAGCTTGGTGGGACAGGGGGCTTCAGAGACCCAGTACTTC	CASSLVGQGASETQYF
NA	TRBJ1-5	14	TRBV6-1	NA	TGTGCCAGCAGTGGGGGGTTTAGCAATCAGCCCCAGCATTTT	CASSGGFSNQPQHF
NA	TRBJ2-7	15	TRBV18	TRBD1	TGTGCCAGCTCCTACGGACAGGGGGGACCCTACGAGCAGTACTTC	CASSYGQGGPYEQYF
NA	TRBJ1-2	15	TRBV19	TRBD1	TGTGCCAGTAGTAATCCGGGACAGGGTGTGTTCGGCTACACCTTC	CASSNPGQGVFGYTF
NA	TRBJ2-5	14	TRBV9	NA	TGTGCCAGCAGCGTAACGTGGGGTCGAGAGACCCAGTACTTC	CASSVTWGRETQYF
once	TRBJ2-5	15	TRBV5-6	NA	TGTGCCAGCAGCGCCCCAGACAGAGGCCAAGAGACCCAGTACTTC	CASSAPDRGQETQYF
once	TRBJ1-2	15	TRBV28	NA	TGTGCCAGCACCCCGGGGGACCTGGTCTTCTATGGCTACACCTTC	CASTPGDLVFYGYTF
NA	TRBJ1-5	14	TRBV5-1	NA	TGCGCCAGCAGCTTCGGGGGGTACAATCAGCCCCAGCATTTT	CASSFGGYNQPQHF
NA	TRBJ1-1	15	TRBV28	NA	TGTGCCAGCAGTTCCCCCGATGGGGGGCGCGTTTCGGCTTTCTTT	CASSSPDGGRVSAFF
once	TRBJ1-2	12	TRBV5-1	NA	TGCGCCAGCAGCCCGACAGGCTCCGGCTACACCTTC	CASSPTGSGYTF
NA	TRBJ1-3	16	TRBV5-1	NA	TGCGCCAGCAGCCGATCCCCTCTAAGCTCTGGAAACACCATATATTTT	CASSRSPLSSGNTIYF
NA	TRBJ2-7	13	TRBV25-1	NA	TGTGCCAGCGGGGCAGGGGTCCCCTACGAGCAGTACTTC	CASGAGVPYEQYF
once	TRBJ2-7	14	TRBV5-1	TRBD2	TGCGCCAGCAGCTTGGAGCGGGAGAACCACGAGCAGTACTTC	CASSLERENHEQYF
NA	TRBJ2-3	15	TRBV7-9	NA	TGTGCCAGCAGCCAAGGGGCTGGCGGGAAGGATACGCAGTATTTT	CASSQGAGGKDTQYF
NA	TRBJ2-7	15	TRBV28	NA	TGTGCCAGCAGTACACCTACGCCGGTGAGCCACGAGCAGTACTTC	CASSTPTPVSHEQYF
NA	TRBJ1-1	14	TRBV5-1	NA	TGCGCCAGCAGCCCCCAGGGGATGGGCACTGAAGCTTTCTTT	CASSPQGMGTEAFF
NA	TRBJ2-2	16	TRBV7-6	NA	TGTGCCAGCAGCGCCCAGACTAACCAGAACACCGGGGAGCTGTTTTTT	CASSAQTNQNTGELFF
NA	TRBJ2-7	14	TRBV7-9	TRBD1	TGTGCCAGCAGCTTCGACAGGGTGGGCTACGAGCAGTACTTC	CASSFDRVGYEQYF
NA	TRBJ2-1	12	TRBV28	NA	TGTGCCAGCCGCGCCGGGTCATTAGAGCAGTTCTTC	CASRAGSLEQFF
NA	TRBJ2-2	17	TRBV11-2	TRBD2	TGTGCCAGCAGCCCGGGACTAGCGGGGGCCCCAGGCGGGGAGCTGTTTTTT	CASSPGLAGAPGGELFF
NA	TRBJ2-2	17	TRBV11-3	NA	TGTGCCAGCAGCTTAGGATCCACAGGGAGAAACACCGGGGAGCTGTTTTTT	CASSLGSTGRNTGELFF
NA	TRBJ2-3	16	TRBV30	TRBD2	TGTGCCGGGGGGGGTACTAGCGGGATAAGCACAGATACGCAGTATTTT	CAGGGTSGISTDTQYF
NA	TRBJ2-1	15	TRBV11-3	TRBD2	TGTGCCAGCAGCTTCCCGGGACTAGCGGCCCATGAGCAGTTCTTC	CASSFPGLAAHEQFF
NA	TRBJ2-5	13	TRBV27	TRBD2	TGTGCCAGCATTAGCGGGAGGGAGGAGACCCAGTACTTC	CASISGREETQYF
NA	TRBJ2-5	15	TRBV11-2	NA	TGTGCCAGCAGCTTAGGAGGTGGGTTGACGGAGACCCAGTACTTC	CASSLGGGLTETQYF
NA	TRBJ2-2	15	TRBV5-1	NA	TGCGCCAGCAGCTTGGACAGGGTTGGCACCGGGGAGCTGTTTTTT	CASSLDRVGTGELFF
few	TRBJ2-3	16	TRBV30	TRBD1	TGTGCCTGGAGTGTATCTTGGCAGGGGGCGGCAGATACGCAGTATTTT	CAWSVSWQGAADTQYF
NA	TRBJ2-2	15	TRBV2	TRBD2	TGTGCCAGCAGGGGACTAGCGGGAGGCACCGGGGAGCTGTTTTTT	CASRGLAGGTGELFF
NA	TRBJ2-3	17	TRBV28	TRBD2	TGTGCCAGCAGTCTCCTCTCGACTAGCGGACTCACAGATACGCAGTATTTT	CASSLLSTSGLTDTQYF
NA	TRBJ2-6	15	TRBV5-1	NA	TGCGCCAGCAGCTTGATTATCTCTGGGGCCAACGTCCTGACTTTC	CASSLIISGANVLTF
NA	TRBJ1-1	13	TRBV5-4	TRBD1	TGTGCCAGCAGCTCCGGACAGGGGGGGATGTCTTTGTTT	CASSSGQGGMSLF
NA	TRBJ2-7	15	TRBV5-1	TRBD1	TGCGCCAGCAGCTCAAGAACCTCGACAGGGTCCGAGCAGTACTTC	CASSSRTSTGSEQYF
NA	TRBJ2-1	13	TRBV7-8	TRBD2	TGTGCCAGCAGCGGACTAGATCGCAATGAGCAGTTCTTC	CASSGLDRNEQFF
NA	TRBJ1-5	14	TRBV5-1	NA	TGCGCCAGCAGCTTAGAGGGTACCGATCAGCCCCAGCATTTT	CASSLEGTDQPQHF
many	TRBJ2-5	13	TRBV11-2	NA	TGTGCCAGCAGCTTAATTCAGGGGGAGACCCAGTACTTC	CASSLIQGETQYF
NA	TRBJ2-4	17	TRBV9	TRBD1	TGTGCCAGCAGCGCCCCCGGGACAGGGCTTTCCAAAAACATTCAGTACTTC	CASSAPGTGLSKNIQYF
NA	TRBJ1-2	15	TRBV19	TRBD1	TGTGCCAGTAGTATTCCGGGACAGGGCCTCTATGGCTACACCTTC	CASSIPGQGLYGYTF